The clone carrying this T cell receptor beta chain has more than one count but fewer than ten. Its specificity is not known. Then a second PCR, running roughly 7 to 11 cycles, was carried out with a sample-barcoded 5' primer and a J-beta primer mix. Sequencing yielded, for each sample, at least 3 million paired-end reads carrying CDR3. From the 5' RACE reads, TCRdb called clonotypes with MiXCR, one entry per CDR3 protein. The data show some 760,000 distinct CDR3 sequences, about 25% seen once. The data originate from a study of blood T cells in healthy people across ages. CDR1 and CDR2 from the germline V gene are SQVTM and ANQGSEA. This CDR3 has 14 residues. V was shortened by 4 bases and J by 2 bases, with 14 bases between the two germline ends. Whole-study results and caveats: Observed TCR beta diversity showed a strong correlation with the percentage of naive T cells as measured by flow cytometry.

The same sample was also studied in work on T cells of mothers and their children.

The rearrangement links TRBV29-1 to TRBJ1-1; D not resolved. The source material was blood. The receptor's source is a boy aged 10-17 years in good health. Here the CDR3 reads CSVGVAGKNTEAFF. CDR3 sequence (DNA): TGCAGCGTTGGGGTCGCGGGGAAAAACACTGAAGCTTTCTTT.